These 27 T cell receptor beta chains originate from one sample sequenced in a study of shared clonotypes between healthy human individuals. Profiling relied on immunoSEQ multiplex PCR, and the TCRdb table lists in-frame clones only, not all of them. Among some 500,000 clones, about 80% were seen once, and the ten largest hold approximately 12%. What was sequenced was PBMCs. All receptors derive from a woman aged 40-49 years in good health. Some clones in this sample may be carry-over from other donors' samples.

The chain links TRBV27 to TRBJ1-5; no firm D call. The V gene lost 6 bases and the J gene lost 0 bases, with 21 bases spanning the gap. There are 18 residues in the CDR3. CDR1 and CDR2 from the germline V gene are MNHEY and SMNVEV (reference sequence). CDR3 sequence (DNA): TGTGCCAGCAGACTAGGAGGCCGGGATAACTATAGCAATCAGCCCCAGCATTTT. It encodes CASRLGGRDNYSNQPQHF.

This chain's CDR3 is CASSWGLAKSDEQFF. The CDR3 DNA sequence: TGTGCCAGCAGCTGGGGACTAGCGAAGAGCGATGAGCAGTTCTTC. The chain recombines TRBV5-4 with TRBJ2-1, with 10 bases lining up with TRBD2. Looked up from germline, CDR1 is SGHNT and CDR2 is YYREEE (reference sequence). This CDR3 has 15 residues. V lost 3 bases, J lost 8 bases, and 8 bases stayed unmatched.

The chain uses TRBV18 and TRBJ2-7; TRBD1 agrees at 7 bases. With 3 bases clipped from V and 5 bases from J, the junction kept 10 bases outside the gene matches. CDR1 and CDR2 from the germline V gene are KGHSH and LQKENI. CDR3 length: 15 residues. The DNA for the CDR3 is TGTGCCAGCTCACCCTCCGGGACAGCCAAACACGAGCAGTACTTC. This translates into CASSPSGTAKHEQYF. Variable domain in full (rest from reference TRBV18 and TRBJ2-7): NAGVMQNPRHLVRRRGQEARLRCSPMKGHSHVYWYRQLPEEGLKFMVYLQKENIIDESGMPKERFSAEFPKEGPSILRIQQVVRGDSAAYFCASSPSGTAKHEQYFGPGTRLTVT.

The genes are TRBV6-5 and TRBJ2-7; D possibly corresponds to TRBD2 (5 bases). Germline V gene lookup returns CDR1 MNHEY and CDR2 SVGAGI. The CDR3 totals 15 residues. Trimming removed 6 bases at V and 3 bases at J, with 18 bases between. In DNA, the CDR3 is TGTGCCAGCAGCCCCACCCTAGACTATTACTACGAGCAGTACTTC. Translating it yields CASSPTLDYYYEQYF.

The chain uses TRBV15 and TRBJ1-4, with TRBD1 identical over 7 bases. V lost 1 base and J lost 6; bases outside the gene matches: 5. Germline V CDR1 and CDR2: LNHNV, YYDKDF (reference sequence). The CDR3 totals 15 residues. CDR3: CATSRAGGTDEKLFF. The DNA for the CDR3 is TGTGCCACCAGCAGAGCTGGGGGGACAGATGAAAAACTGTTTTTT.

The V gene is TRBV19, the J gene TRBJ1-4; no reliable D call. The V end lost 2 bases, the J end lost 3 bases, and 16 bases lay between the germline ends. This CDR3 spans 17 amino acids. The germline gives CDR1 LNHDA, CDR2 SQIVND (reference sequence). CDR3 sequence (DNA): TGTGCCAGTAGTATACGACCCCCCCTGATGCCTAATGAAAAACTGTTTTTT. This sequence encodes CASSIRPPLMPNEKLFF.

V usage is TRBV28 and J usage is TRBJ1-2; 9 bases align to TRBD1. Germline V CDR1 and CDR2: MDHEN, SYDVKM. The CDR3 length is 13 residues. The V segment lost 4 bases and the J segment 7 bases; nucleotides outside the gene matches: 4. CDR3 sequence reads: CASSSGQGAGYTF. DNA of the CDR3: TGTGCCAGCAGTTCGGGACAGGGAGCTGGCTACACCTTC.

The rearrangement links TRBV7-8 to TRBJ2-1, with 8 bases fitting TRBD2. Germline CDR1 is SGHVS and CDR2 is FQNEAQ. Trimming at V came to 1 base and at J to 8 bases, leaving 16 bases not matched to a gene. This CDR3 spans 18 amino acids. CDR3 in amino acids: CASSLGGGGSGIGDEQFF. CDR3 DNA: TGTGCCAGCAGCTTAGGGGGCGGGGGTAGCGGGATTGGTGATGAGCAGTTCTTC. Full variable domain (outside the CDR3, taken from reference TRBV7-8 and TRBJ2-1): GAGVSQSPRYKVAKRGQDVALRCDPISGHVSLFWYQQALGQGPEFLTYFQNEAQLDKSGLPSDRFFAERPEGSVSTLKIQRTQQEDSAVYLCASSLGGGGSGIGDEQFFGPGTRLTVL.

In its sample, this clone was seen once. The genes are TRBV30 and TRBJ1-1; 8 bases match TRBD1. CDR3 length: 16 amino acids. V trimming: 5 bases; J trimming: 3 bases; junction bases outside the gene matches: 14. The germline V gene encodes CDR1 GTSNPN and CDR2 SVGIG (reference sequence). CDR3 coding DNA: TGTGCCTGGTGGGGTCGGGGTGGGGACAGGTACACTGAAGCTTTCTTT. Translated: CAWWGRGGDRYTEAFF.

This chain's CDR3 is CASSFWFCGEQFF. CDR3 sequence (DNA): TGTGCCAGCAGCTTTTGGTTCTGCGGGGAGCAGTTCTTC. This chain links TRBV13 with TRBJ2-1; D possibly corresponds to TRBD2 (5 bases). CDR1 and CDR2 (germline): PRHDT, FYEKMQ (reference sequence). The CDR3 runs 13 residues. V was clipped by 3 bases and J by 10 bases, with 13 bases between them.

The rearrangement uses TRBV14 and TRBJ2-1, with 11 bases that match TRBD2. The CDR3 covers 14 residues. Per the germline V gene, CDR1 is SGHDN and CDR2 is FVKESK. The V gene end was trimmed by 7 bases and the J gene end by 10 bases; junction bases not matched to a gene: 9. CDR3 nucleotide sequence: TGTGCCAGCAACCCCCTTATAGCGGGGGGGGAGCAGTTCTTC. The encoded protein is CASNPLIAGGEQFF.

The chain carries TRBV5-6 and TRBJ2-7, with D unclear. V lost 0 bases to trimming and J lost 3 bases, with 19 bases between them. Per germline, CDR1 SGHDT and CDR2 YYEEEE. The CDR3 has 17 amino acids. CDR3 coding DNA: TGTGCCAGCAGCTTGGGTGGGGATTTGGCCCTTTTCTACGAGCAGTACTTC. Translated: CASSLGGDLALFYEQYF. Using reference TRBV5-6 and TRBJ2-7 for the parts outside the CDR3, the full variable domain is DAGVTQSPTHLIKTRGQQVTLRCSPKSGHDTVSWYQQALGQGPQFIFQYYEEEERQRGNFPDRFSGHQFPNYSSELNVNALLLGDSALYLCASSLGGDLALFYEQYFGPGTRLTVT.

The sample holds many counts of this clone. The junction and the germline gene differ at one end; a read error may be behind it. This CDR3 reads CASSDSAYGYTF. CDR3 DNA sequence: TGTGCCAGCAGTGACTCCGCTTATGGCTACACCTTC. The chain carries TRBV6-5 and TRBJ1-2, with no clear D. The CDR3 extends over 12 amino acids. CDR1 is MNHEY, CDR2 SVGAGI, per germline.

This clone was seen many times. The rearrangement uses TRBV15 and TRBJ2-7; TRBD2 might be the D (6 bases). CDR1 is LNHNV and CDR2 is YYDKDF in the germline V gene (reference sequence). Trimming pared 1 base from V and 1 base from J, leaving 14 bases between. The CDR3 is 16 residues long. The CDR3 DNA sequence: TGTGCCACCAGCAGAGGTCGCGGGACCGGTTCCTACGAGCAGTACTTC. The encoded protein is CATSRGRGTGSYEQYF. The complete variable domain, with remaining parts taken from reference TRBV15 and TRBJ2-7, reads DAMVIQNPRYQVTQFGKPVTLSCSQTLNHNVMYWYQQKSSQAPKLLFHYYDKDFNNEADTPDNFQSRRPNTSFCFLDIRSPGLGDTAMYLCATSRGRGTGSYEQYFGPGTRLTVT.

The V and J genes are TRBV28 and TRBJ1-2; D perhaps matches TRBD1 (5 bases). The germline gives CDR1 MDHEN, CDR2 SYDVKM. With 5 bases removed from V and 3 bases from J, the gap between germline ends came to 10 bases. CDR3 length equals 13 residues. In DNA form, the CDR3 reads TGTGCCAGCAGTACGGACAACCACTATGGCTACACCTTC. It translates to CASSTDNHYGYTF.

This sequence joins TRBV6-5 and TRBJ1-1, with 7 bases lining up with TRBD1. CDR1 and CDR2 from the germline V gene are MNHEY and SVGAGI. After removal of 5 bases from V and 2 bases from J, the junction contained 5 bases not matched to a gene. The CDR3 sequence is 14 residues long. CDR3 coding DNA: TGTGCCAGCAGTCAGGGACAGAGAAACACTGAAGCTTTCTTT. It encodes CASSQGQRNTEAFF.

This clone appeared a single time. A much larger clonotype is one base distant, so this may be a read error. J is TRBJ2-7 and V is TRBV29-1, with D uncertain. Germline V gene data show CDR1 as SQVTM and CDR2 as ANQGSEA. There are 12 residues in the CDR3. This CDR3 is CGVETPGREQYF. CDR3 DNA: TGCGGCGTTGAAACCCCGGGTAGGGAGCAGTACTTC.

This rearrangement joins TRBV7-8 to TRBJ2-5, with unresolved D. This CDR3 spans 14 amino acids. V lost 1 base and J lost 4, with 10 bases in between. The germline CDR1 and CDR2 sequences are SGHVS and FQNEAQ. CDR3 DNA: TGTGCCAGCAGCTTAGGTTTACATGTAGAGACCCAGTACTTC. This sequence encodes CASSLGLHVETQYF.

This chain uses TRBV7-2 with TRBJ2-7; 11 positions agree with TRBD2. The J segment lost 2 bases and the V segment lost 4 bases, leaving 1 base of the junction unmatched. CDR3 length: 14 residues. Germline V gene sequence: CDR1 SGHTA, CDR2 FQGNSA. DNA for the CDR3: TGTGCCAGCAGCTCGGGACTAGCGGCCTACGAGCAGTACTTC. The encoded protein is CASSSGLAAYEQYF.

This chain joins TRBV10-2 and TRBJ2-6; the match to TRBD1 covers 7 bases. Losses at the gene ends were 2 bases for V and 0 bases for J; bases not matched to a gene: 1. CDR1 is WSHSY and CDR2 is SAAADI in the germline V gene. There are 16 residues in the CDR3. This CDR3 is CASSEGQASGANVLTF. The CDR3 coding sequence is TGCGCCAGCAGTGAGGGACAGGCCTCTGGGGCCAACGTCCTGACTTTC.

This sequence joins TRBV5-4 and TRBJ1-2; D is possibly TRBD1 (5 bases). The germline V gene has CDR1 SGHNT and CDR2 YYREEE (reference sequence). The CDR3 is 15 amino acids. Trimming removed 4 bases at V and 8 bases at J, with 21 bases between. CDR3 coding DNA: TGTGCCAGCAGCCTGGACAACCCCGGGGGTGGAGGCTACACCTTC. It encodes CASSLDNPGGGGYTF.

The chain couples TRBV2 to TRBJ1-2, with D possibly being TRBD1 (6 bases). Per germline, CDR1 SNHLY and CDR2 FYNNEI. The CDR3 is 15 residues long. Trimming removed 5 bases at V and 8 bases at J, with 21 bases between. CDR3 in amino acids: CASSRLRGQGVGYTF. The CDR3 DNA reads as TGTGCCAGCAGTCGACTCCGGGGACAAGGGGTAGGCTACACCTTC.

The rearrangement links TRBV6-1 to TRBJ1-4, with D unresolved. The V end lost 4 bases, the J end lost 0 bases, and 6 bases lay between the germline ends. The CDR3 contains 14 residues. CDR1 and CDR2 (germline): MNHNS, SASEGT. CDR3 DNA: TGTGCCAGCAGTGCGGCTCCAACTAATGAAAAACTGTTTTTT. Amino acid sequence: CASSAAPTNEKLFF.

Comments on this clone: In the same sample, other DNA sequences code for this CDR3. CDR3 bases: TGTGCCAGCAGCTTATCCTCGGGAGGCGGCACCGGGGAGCTGTTTTTT. This encodes CASSLSSGGGTGELFF. The chain uses TRBV7-3 and TRBJ2-2, with 7 bases lining up with TRBD2. The V gene's germline CDR1 is SGHTA and CDR2 FQGTGA. The CDR3 has 16 amino acids. V dropped 2 bases and J dropped 4; count of bases not matched to a gene: 7.

This sequence joins TRBV5-1 and TRBJ1-2, with TRBD1 identical over 10 bases. The CDR3 is 17 amino acids. Germline CDR1 is SGHRS and CDR2 is YFSETQ. V gave up 1 base and J gave up 6 bases; unmatched junction bases: 12. The CDR3 protein is CASSLSMRDRGGNGYTF. DNA of the CDR3: TGCGCCAGCAGCTTGTCGATGAGGGACAGGGGCGGAAATGGCTACACCTTC.

This chain links TRBV28 with TRBJ2-1, with D unclear. The CDR3 is 17 residues long. Per the germline V gene, CDR1 is MDHEN and CDR2 is SYDVKM. Trimming cost V 2 bases and J 4 bases, with 18 bases left between them. The CDR3 DNA sequence: TGTGCCAGCAGTTTACTAAACTTCCAGTCCCGATACAATGAGCAGTTCTTC. Encoded protein: CASSLLNFQSRYNEQFF.

This clone was recorded once. The chain couples TRBV19 to TRBJ2-2; 12 bases are a match to TRBD2. V gave up 5 bases and J gave up 7 bases; unmatched junction bases: 5. The CDR3 has 15 amino acids. Germline CDR1 reads LNHDA; CDR2 reads SQIVND (reference sequence). DNA of the CDR3: TGTGCCAGTAGTTCGCCGACTAGCGGGAGCGGGGAGCTGTTTTTT. This gives the protein CASSSPTSGSGELFF.